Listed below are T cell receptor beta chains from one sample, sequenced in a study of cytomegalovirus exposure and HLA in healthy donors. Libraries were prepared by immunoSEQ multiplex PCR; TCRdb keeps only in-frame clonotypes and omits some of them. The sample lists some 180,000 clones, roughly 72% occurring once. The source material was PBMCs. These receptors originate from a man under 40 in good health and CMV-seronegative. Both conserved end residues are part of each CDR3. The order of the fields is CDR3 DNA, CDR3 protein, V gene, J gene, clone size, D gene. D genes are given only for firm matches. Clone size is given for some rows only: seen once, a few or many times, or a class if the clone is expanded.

cdr3_nt: TGCGCCAGCAGCCAACTGAATGAGCAGTTCTTC; cdr3_aa: CASSQLNEQFF; v_call: TRBV4-1; j_call: TRBJ2-1; clone_size: few; d_call: .
cdr3_nt: TGTGCCAGCACCGAAGTCGGGACAGTGACCTACGAGCAGTACTTC; cdr3_aa: CASTEVGTVTYEQYF; v_call: TRBV6-1; j_call: TRBJ2-7; clone_size: .; d_call: TRBD1
cdr3_nt: TGTGCCAGCAGCCGGACACTAGCGGGACGGTCGTTGGGTACAGATACGCAGTATTTT; cdr3_aa: CASSRTLAGRSLGTDTQYF; v_call: TRBV5-6; j_call: TRBJ2-3; clone_size: .; d_call: TRBD2
cdr3_nt: TGTGCCAGCCCTCTCGAGACTAGCGTGTACGAGCAGTACTTC; cdr3_aa: CASPLETSVYEQYF; v_call: TRBV9; j_call: TRBJ2-7; clone_size: .; d_call: TRBD2
cdr3_nt: TGTGCCAGCAGTGTTTTGGCAGGGCTGAACGAGCAGTACTTC; cdr3_aa: CASSVLAGLNEQYF; v_call: TRBV2; j_call: TRBJ2-7; clone_size: .; d_call: .
cdr3_nt: TGTGCCAGCGGGGCTAGCGGGATCAATGAGCAGTTCTTC; cdr3_aa: CASGASGINEQFF; v_call: TRBV9; j_call: TRBJ2-1; clone_size: .; d_call: TRBD2
cdr3_nt: TGTGCCAGCAGTGAAAGAGGGGGGGGTAATCAGCCCCAGCATTTT; cdr3_aa: CASSERGGGNQPQHF; v_call: TRBV6-1; j_call: TRBJ1-5; clone_size: once; d_call: .
cdr3_nt: TGTGCCAGCAGCCTAGAGACCCAGTACTTC; cdr3_aa: CASSLETQYF; v_call: TRBV7-8; j_call: TRBJ2-5; clone_size: .; d_call: .
cdr3_nt: TGTGCCAGCAGGACGATAGGGGAGGTGGTGAGGACTGAAGCTTTCTTT; cdr3_aa: CASRTIGEVVRTEAFF; v_call: TRBV28; j_call: TRBJ1-1; clone_size: .; d_call: .
cdr3_nt: TGTGCCAGCAGCTTCAGTCTGGGGCCCTCTGAAGCTTTCTTT; cdr3_aa: CASSFSLGPSEAFF; v_call: TRBV7-9; j_call: TRBJ1-1; clone_size: .; d_call: .
cdr3_nt: TGCAGCCAACTCACATCGACTATCTCTAATCAGCCCCAGCATTTT; cdr3_aa: CSQLTSTISNQPQHF; v_call: TRBV29-1; j_call: TRBJ1-5; clone_size: .; d_call: .
cdr3_nt: TGTGCCAGCAGTGGGACTCCAAGTTGGGAGACCGGGGAGCTGTTTTTT; cdr3_aa: CASSGTPSWETGELFF; v_call: TRBV2; j_call: TRBJ2-2; clone_size: .; d_call: .
cdr3_nt: TGTGCCAGCCCCCAAGTCCTTCAGCGGGCAACTAGCACAGATACGCAGTATTTT; cdr3_aa: CASPQVLQRATSTDTQYF; v_call: TRBV2; j_call: TRBJ2-3; clone_size: .; d_call: .
cdr3_nt: TGTGCCAGCAGTGTCCCAGGGGACACCGGGGAGCTGTTTTTT; cdr3_aa: CASSVPGDTGELFF; v_call: TRBV25-1; j_call: TRBJ2-2; clone_size: .; d_call: .
cdr3_nt: TGTGCCAGCAGCGTAGAAAGCTATTCCTACGAGCAGTACTTC; cdr3_aa: CASSVESYSYEQYF; v_call: TRBV9; j_call: TRBJ2-7; clone_size: .; d_call: .
cdr3_nt: TGCGCCAGCAGCCAAGTTGCTAGATACAATGAGCAGTTCTTC; cdr3_aa: CASSQVARYNEQFF; v_call: TRBV4-1; j_call: TRBJ2-1; clone_size: .; d_call: .
cdr3_nt: TGTGCCAGCAGTTACTCCCGGGTCGGCAATGAGCAGTTCTTC; cdr3_aa: CASSYSRVGNEQFF; v_call: TRBV6-5; j_call: TRBJ2-1; clone_size: .; d_call: .
cdr3_nt: TGTGCCAGCAGTTACTCGCCGGGGGGAATTAATTCACCCCTCCACTTT; cdr3_aa: CASSYSPGGINSPLHF; v_call: TRBV6-5; j_call: TRBJ1-6; clone_size: .; d_call: .
cdr3_nt: TGTGCATGTGGGGGGGAGGGCCCTACAGATACGCAGTATTTT; cdr3_aa: CACGGEGPTDTQYF; v_call: TRBV30; j_call: TRBJ2-3; clone_size: .; d_call: TRBD2
cdr3_nt: TGCGCCAGCAGTGAGCGTGTTACTAGCCCTTACAATGAGCAGTTCTTC; cdr3_aa: CASSERVTSPYNEQFF; v_call: TRBV10-2; j_call: TRBJ2-1; clone_size: .; d_call: .
cdr3_nt: TGTGCCAGCAGTGACGGGGACAGAACCTATGGCTACACCTTC; cdr3_aa: CASSDGDRTYGYTF; v_call: TRBV6-4; j_call: TRBJ1-2; clone_size: .; d_call: TRBD1
cdr3_nt: TGCAGCGCCACCGGACAGGGCCCTGGCTACACCTTC; cdr3_aa: CSATGQGPGYTF; v_call: TRBV29-1; j_call: TRBJ1-2; clone_size: .; d_call: TRBD1
cdr3_nt: TGTGCCACCGGGACAGGGTCAAATAATTCACCCCTCCACTTT; cdr3_aa: CATGTGSNNSPLHF; v_call: TRBV28; j_call: TRBJ1-6; clone_size: .; d_call: TRBD1
cdr3_nt: TGCGCCAGCAGTACAATCATAGCGGGCACAGATACGCAGTATTTT; cdr3_aa: CASSTIIAGTDTQYF; v_call: TRBV10-1; j_call: TRBJ2-3; clone_size: .; d_call: .
cdr3_nt: TGTGCCAGCAGTTTTATGCAGGGGGCGGGGTACGAGCAGTACTTC; cdr3_aa: CASSFMQGAGYEQYF; v_call: TRBV6-6; j_call: TRBJ2-7; clone_size: .; d_call: TRBD1
cdr3_nt: TGTGCCAGCAGCTTAGGGACAGGAAAGAGCTCCTACGAGCAGTACTTC; cdr3_aa: CASSLGTGKSSYEQYF; v_call: TRBV11-1; j_call: TRBJ2-7; clone_size: .; d_call: TRBD1
cdr3_nt: TGTGCCAGCAGGCTAGACAGTTCAACTAATGAAAAACTGTTTTTT; cdr3_aa: CASRLDSSTNEKLFF; v_call: TRBV28; j_call: TRBJ1-4; clone_size: .; d_call: .
cdr3_nt: TGTGCCTGGAGTGTAAGTGCGGTTTTAGGTCCCTCCGGCGGTTCACCCCTCCACTTT; cdr3_aa: CAWSVSAVLGPSGGSPLHF; v_call: TRBV30; j_call: TRBJ1-6; clone_size: .; d_call: .
cdr3_nt: TGTGCCATCATTCAAGGAGCCAGAGTTTTCTTT; cdr3_aa: CAIIQGARVFF; v_call: TRBV27; j_call: TRBJ1-1; clone_size: .; d_call: .
cdr3_nt: TGCGCCAGCAGCATTCGAGGGACTAGCGGGATTGGGGTCCACAATGAGCAGTTCTTC; cdr3_aa: CASSIRGTSGIGVHNEQFF; v_call: TRBV5-1; j_call: TRBJ2-1; clone_size: .; d_call: TRBD2
cdr3_nt: TGTGCCAGCAGTGTCCAACAGGGGGACTACGAGCAGTACTTC; cdr3_aa: CASSVQQGDYEQYF; v_call: TRBV28; j_call: TRBJ2-7; clone_size: .; d_call: TRBD1
cdr3_nt: TGTGCCATCAGTGGGCCAGGCTACGAGCAGTACTTC; cdr3_aa: CAISGPGYEQYF; v_call: TRBV10-3; j_call: TRBJ2-7; clone_size: .; d_call: .
cdr3_nt: TGTGCCAGCAGTGAATTGATGGCAGGGGTGGGCGGGGAGCTGTTTTTT; cdr3_aa: CASSELMAGVGGELFF; v_call: TRBV6-1; j_call: TRBJ2-2; clone_size: .; d_call: .
cdr3_nt: TGTGCCAGCAGCTTGGGGCCCGGGACTAGCGCCCAAGAGACCCAGTACTTC; cdr3_aa: CASSLGPGTSAQETQYF; v_call: TRBV5-4; j_call: TRBJ2-5; clone_size: .; d_call: TRBD2
cdr3_nt: TGTGCCAGCAGTCCCGGGGACAGAAATCAGCCCCAGCATTTT; cdr3_aa: CASSPGDRNQPQHF; v_call: TRBV28; j_call: TRBJ1-5; clone_size: once; d_call: TRBD1
cdr3_nt: TGTGCCAGCAGCATCGGGACAGGCCACAAAAACATTCAGTACTTC; cdr3_aa: CASSIGTGHKNIQYF; v_call: TRBV13; j_call: TRBJ2-4; clone_size: .; d_call: TRBD1
cdr3_nt: TGTGCCAGCAGTGAATCGGGACAGGGGTACTATCAGCCCCAGCATTTT; cdr3_aa: CASSESGQGYYQPQHF; v_call: TRBV2; j_call: TRBJ1-5; clone_size: .; d_call: TRBD1
cdr3_nt: TGTGCCAGCAGTTTCCTGGGACAGGGGGCCTACGAGCAGTACTTC; cdr3_aa: CASSFLGQGAYEQYF; v_call: TRBV28; j_call: TRBJ2-7; clone_size: .; d_call: TRBD1
cdr3_nt: TGTGCCAGCAGCTCCCAGGCCTACAATGAGCAGTTCTTC; cdr3_aa: CASSSQAYNEQFF; v_call: TRBV7-2; j_call: TRBJ2-1; clone_size: .; d_call: .
cdr3_nt: TGCGCCAGCAGCTTGGGTGACAGGGTCAATCAGCCCCAGCATTTT; cdr3_aa: CASSLGDRVNQPQHF; v_call: TRBV5-1; j_call: TRBJ1-5; clone_size: few; d_call: TRBD1
cdr3_nt: TGTGCCTGGGGCCCGGGTAGCACAGATACGCAGTATTTT; cdr3_aa: CAWGPGSTDTQYF; v_call: TRBV30; j_call: TRBJ2-3; clone_size: once; d_call: .
cdr3_nt: TGTGCCAGCAGTGGCCCGGGACAACCAAACTATGGCTACACCTTC; cdr3_aa: CASSGPGQPNYGYTF; v_call: TRBV28; j_call: TRBJ1-2; clone_size: .; d_call: .
cdr3_nt: TGTGCCAGCTCACCACCTTACAGCTACGAGCAGTACTTC; cdr3_aa: CASSPPYSYEQYF; v_call: TRBV18; j_call: TRBJ2-7; clone_size: .; d_call: .
cdr3_nt: TGTGCCAGCAGAGTCACCTCGGGACAGAACCTCTATGGCTACACCTTC; cdr3_aa: CASRVTSGQNLYGYTF; v_call: TRBV28; j_call: TRBJ1-2; clone_size: .; d_call: TRBD1
cdr3_nt: TGTGCCAGCAGCCCAGGAGGGGCTAATGAAAAACTGTTTTTT; cdr3_aa: CASSPGGANEKLFF; v_call: TRBV2; j_call: TRBJ1-4; clone_size: once; d_call: .
cdr3_nt: TGTGCCAGCAGATACATAGCCAAAAACATTCAGTACTTC; cdr3_aa: CASRYIAKNIQYF; v_call: TRBV5-6; j_call: TRBJ2-4; clone_size: .; d_call: .